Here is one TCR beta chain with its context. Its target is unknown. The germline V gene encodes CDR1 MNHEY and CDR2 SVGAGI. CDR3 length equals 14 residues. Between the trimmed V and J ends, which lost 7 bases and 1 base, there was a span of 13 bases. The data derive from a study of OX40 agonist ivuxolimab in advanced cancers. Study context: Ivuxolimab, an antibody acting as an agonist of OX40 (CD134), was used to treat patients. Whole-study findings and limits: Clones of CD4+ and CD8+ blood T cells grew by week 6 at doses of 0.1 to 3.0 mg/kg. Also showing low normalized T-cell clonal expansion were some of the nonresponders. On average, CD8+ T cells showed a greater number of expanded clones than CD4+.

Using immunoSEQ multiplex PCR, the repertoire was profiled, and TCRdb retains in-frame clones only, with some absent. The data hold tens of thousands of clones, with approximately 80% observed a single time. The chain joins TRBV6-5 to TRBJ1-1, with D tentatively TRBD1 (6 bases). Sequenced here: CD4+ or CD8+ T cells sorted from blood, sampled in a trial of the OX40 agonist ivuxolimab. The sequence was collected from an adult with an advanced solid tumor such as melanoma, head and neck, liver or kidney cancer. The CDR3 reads CASTDLDRNTEAFF. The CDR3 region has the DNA TGTGCCAGCACAGACTTGGACAGGAACACTGAAGCTTTCTTT.